The 9 T cell receptor beta chains below were found in one sample sequenced in a study of CD8 T cells in Susac syndrome. With random hexamers, about 0.5 to 1 ug RNA was reverse transcribed. Each CDR3 protein gets one entry after TCRdb re-called the immunoSEQ multiplex PCR reads with MiXCR. The data show some 180,000 distinct CDR3 sequences, about 95% seen once. What was sequenced was CD4+ T cells from PBMCs. The receptor source for this set is a human donor in good health.

The V and J genes are TRBV6-6 and TRBJ2-7; possibly TRBD1 for D (6 bases). Between the trimmed V and J ends, which lost 5 bases and 3 bases, there was a span of 11 bases. This CDR3 comprises 13 residues. Germline V lookup: CDR1 MNHNY, CDR2 SVGAGI (reference sequence). Written as DNA, the CDR3 is TGTGCCAGCAGTGTATACAGGGTCTACGAGCAGTACTTC. Amino acid sequence: CASSVYRVYEQYF.

The chain uses TRBV2 and TRBJ2-1; 10 positions agree with TRBD2. Trimming at V came to 2 bases and at J to 3 bases, leaving 1 base not matched to a gene. The CDR3 consists of 15 residues. Germline V gene sequence: CDR1 SNHLY, CDR2 FYNNEI. CDR3 sequence (DNA): TGTGCCAGCAGTGAAACTAGCGGGATCTACAATGAGCAGTTCTTC. This gives the protein CASSETSGIYNEQFF.

This chain connects TRBV20-1 to TRBJ1-1; 10 bases map to TRBD1. This CDR3 region has 14 residues. Germline V CDR1 and CDR2: DFQATT, SNEGSKA (reference sequence). V lost 1 base to trimming and J lost 11 bases; unmatched junction nucleotides: 10. This CDR3 reads CSARVDRGQVGAFF. CDR3 in DNA: TGCAGTGCTAGAGTAGACAGGGGGCAAGTTGGGGCTTTCTTT.

The V and J genes are TRBV29-1 and TRBJ2-2; 11 positions agree with TRBD2. Germline CDR1 SQVTM, CDR2 ANQGSEA. The J segment lost 0 bases and the V segment lost 4 bases, leaving 4 bases of the junction unmatched. This CDR3 has 16 amino acids. The CDR3 region is CSVVLAGGTNTGELFF. The CDR3 DNA is TGCAGCGTTGTCCTAGCGGGAGGTACGAACACCGGGGAGCTGTTTTTT.

The chain combines TRBV18 with TRBJ1-1; D may be TRBD1 (5 bases). Per the germline V gene, CDR1 is KGHSH and CDR2 is LQKENI. The germline V and J ends were trimmed by 6 bases and 1 base, with 12 bases remaining between them. This CDR3 spans 14 amino acids. Here the CDR3 reads CASSRGTSNTEAFF. CDR3 coding DNA: TGTGCCAGCTCCCGAGGGACGTCGAACACTGAAGCTTTCTTT.

This clonotype appeared once. This chain uses TRBV19 with TRBJ1-1; D call uncertain. This CDR3 region has 13 residues. V lost 2 bases and J 5 bases, leaving 9 bases between the germline ends. In germline, CDR1 is LNHDA, CDR2 SQIVND (reference sequence). The CDR3 sequence: CASSITSRTEAFF. The CDR3 DNA is TGTGCCAGTAGTATAACCTCTCGGACTGAAGCTTTCTTT.

This chain links TRBV11-2 with TRBJ2-1; 9 positions match TRBD2. Unmatched junction bases numbered 12, after V lost 8 bases and J lost 7 bases. This CDR3 region has 15 residues. Germline CDR1 is SGHAT and CDR2 is FQNNGV. CDR3 sequence: CASSQRGGRGNEQFF. For the CDR3, the DNA is TGTGCCAGCTCCCAGCGGGGCGGGAGGGGAAATGAGCAGTTCTTC.

This chain uses TRBV5-1 with TRBJ2-7; 11 bases line up with TRBD2. The germline V gene has CDR1 SGHRS and CDR2 YFSETQ. J was trimmed by 1 base and V by 4 bases; bases with no gene match: 7. The CDR3 spans 16 residues. CDR3 DNA sequence: TGCGCCAGCAGCGTGATCCTAGCGGGAGGTTCCTACGAGCAGTACTTC. Residues: CASSVILAGGSYEQYF.

This sequence joins TRBV24-1 and TRBJ2-5; D is possibly TRBD1 (5 bases). V lost 5 bases and J lost 4, with 10 bases in between. Germline V gene data show CDR1 as KGHDR and CDR2 as SFDVKD. CDR3 length: 13 amino acids. CDR3 amino acids: CATSVGAGETQYF. The CDR3 DNA follows: TGTGCCACCAGTGTAGGGGCAGGAGAGACCCAGTACTTC.